These T cell receptor beta chains were read from a single sample in a study of blood T cell repertoires in COVID-19. Using immunoSEQ multiplex PCR, the repertoire was profiled, and TCRdb retains in-frame clones only, with some absent. The sample contains approximately 60,000 clones, 65% to 85% of which appear only once. Specimen: peripheral blood. The source of these receptors is a human donor in a cohort sampled during active COVID-19. Both conserved end residues are part of each CDR3. The order of the fields is clone size, D gene, V gene, J gene, CDR3 DNA, CDR3 protein. The D gene is left open where the match is weak. Clone size, where shown, is once, few, many, or a class for clones that have expanded.

>-|-|TRBV19|TRBJ1-6
TGTGCCAGTAGATGGCGTGCAGGGCGTAGCTCACCCCTCCACTTT
CASRWRAGRSSPLHF
>-|TRBD2|TRBV29-1|TRBJ2-1
TGCAGCGGCGGGAGATACAATGAGCAGTTCTTC
CSGGRYNEQFF
>-|TRBD1|TRBV6-1|TRBJ2-7
TGTGCCAGCAGTGAAGCTGTGGGACAGGGCTCCTACGAGCAGTACTTC
CASSEAVGQGSYEQYF
>-|TRBD1|TRBV20-1|TRBJ2-1
TGCAGTGCTCAACAGGGGAATGAGCAGTTCTTC
CSAQQGNEQFF
>-|TRBD1|TRBV10-1|TRBJ1-5
TGCGCCAGCAGACAGGGGGCGCATGTCGGGCAGCCCCAGCATTTT
CASRQGAHVGQPQHF
>-|-|TRBV21-1|TRBJ1-2
TGTGCCAGCAGCAAAGGTAAACAGGGTTATGGCTACACCTTC
CASSKGKQGYGYTF
>-|TRBD2|TRBV7-3|TRBJ2-3
TGTGCCAGCAGCTTAACTCGGGGGAGGGGTAGCACAGATACGCAGTATTTT
CASSLTRGRGSTDTQYF
>-|-|TRBV18|TRBJ1-1
TGTGCCAGCTCGACCGTCGCGCGGGCGGGGGTAACTGAAGCTTTCTTT
CASSTVARAGVTEAFF
>-|-|TRBV3-1/TRBV3-2|TRBJ2-7
TGTGCCAGCAGCCAAGGACGGGGATTTACGGGGGTGATTTACGAGCAGTACTTC
CASSQGRGFTGVIYEQYF
>-|TRBD2|TRBV4-1|TRBJ2-7
TGCGCCAGCAGCCTCCAACTCGCAGCGGGGGGGAGGGACGAGCAGTACTTC
CASSLQLAAGGRDEQYF
>-|-|TRBV27|TRBJ2-1
TGTGCCAGCAGTTTATTCGGGGAACTAGTCTCCTACAATGAGCAGTTCTTC
CASSLFGELVSYNEQFF
>-|-|TRBV30|TRBJ2-2
TGTGCCTGGAGTGGACACCCCGGATTGAACACCGGGGAGCTGTTTTTT
CAWSGHPGLNTGELFF
>-|-|TRBV2|TRBJ2-5
TGTGCCAGCAGTGGGGGAGGAGGGGAGACCCAGTACTTC
CASSGGGGETQYF
>-|TRBD1|TRBV15|TRBJ2-7
TGTGCCACCAGCAGGGGGACAGGGACCTTCTACGAGCAGTACTTC
CATSRGTGTFYEQYF
>-|TRBD1|TRBV12-5|TRBJ2-7
TGTGCTAGTGGTCAGTGGGACAGTTACCTTTACGAGCAGTACTTC
CASGQWDSYLYEQYF
>-|-|TRBV5-1|TRBJ2-1
TGCGCCAGCAGCTTGGCTAGCTCAGTCAATGAGCAGTTCTTC
CASSLASSVNEQFF
>-|TRBD2|TRBV10-2|TRBJ2-1
TGCGCCAGCAAATTATTACTAGCGGGAGCCAATGAGCAGTTCTTC
CASKLLLAGANEQFF
>many|-|TRBV5-1|TRBJ1-2
TGCGCCAGCAGCTTGGGCGGGGAAAACTATGGCTACACCTTC
CASSLGGENYGYTF
>-|TRBD1|TRBV3-1/TRBV3-2|TRBJ2-3
TGTGCCAGCAGCCCACAGGGGTTGGGCACAGATACGCAGTATTTT
CASSPQGLGTDTQYF
>-|-|TRBV11-2|TRBJ2-1
TGTGCCAGCAGCTTAGCCTTGGCGGGGAGCGCCAGCTCCTACAATGAGCAGTTCTTC
CASSLALAGSASSYNEQFF
>once|TRBD2|TRBV10-2|TRBJ2-4
TGCGCCAGCAGTGAGTCCGGGACTACGCCGCACAAAAACATTCAGTACTTC
CASSESGTTPHKNIQYF
>-|-|TRBV7-6|TRBJ1-3
TGTGCCAGCAGCTCCCCCTTCTATGGAAACACCATATATTTT
CASSSPFYGNTIYF
>-|-|TRBV5-1|TRBJ2-2
TGCGCCAGCAGCCTTCAGGTGAACACCGGGGAGCTGTTTTTT
CASSLQVNTGELFF